Listed below are T cell receptor beta chains from one sample, sequenced in a study of blood T cell repertoires in COVID-19. TCRdb's table, derived via immunoSEQ multiplex PCR, lists solely in-frame clones and lacks some. Of 110,000 to 150,000 clones listed, over 75% are singletons. Sequencing used peripheral blood. The receptors derive from a human donor in a cohort sampled during active COVID-19. CDR3s include the opening cysteine and the closing phenylalanine or tryptophan. The D gene is left open where the match is weak. A clone size is listed for some rows: how often the clone was seen (once, few, many), or a class if it is expanded.

>TRBV11-3|-|-|TRBJ2-2
CASSREAGELFF
TGTGCCAGCAGCCGGGAAGCCGGGGAGCTGTTTTTT
>TRBV9|once|-|TRBJ1-2
CASSVAQGHYGYTF
TGTGCCAGCAGCGTAGCTCAGGGGCACTATGGCTACACCTTC
>TRBV6-6|-|TRBD1|TRBJ2-7
CASRQGGGYEQYF
TGTGCCAGCAGACAGGGGGGCGGGTACGAGCAGTACTTC
>TRBV2|-|-|TRBJ1-5
CASSEGGQGNQPQHF
TGTGCCAGCAGTGAGGGAGGGCAGGGGAATCAGCCCCAGCATTTT
>TRBV12-5|-|-|TRBJ2-3
CASGLSTDTQYF
TGTGCTAGTGGTCTCAGCACAGATACGCAGTATTTT
>TRBV29-1|-|-|TRBJ2-6
CSVGGPSGANVLTF
TGCAGCGTTGGTGGGCCTTCTGGGGCCAACGTCCTGACTTTC
>TRBV28|-|-|TRBJ1-1
CASSRLNDRYTLDAFF
TGTGCCAGCAGCCGATTAAACGACAGGTATACCCTGGACGCTTTCTTT
>TRBV5-6|-|-|TRBJ2-5
CASSLFGRPETQYF
TGTGCCAGCAGCTTGTTTGGGAGGCCGGAGACCCAGTACTTC
>TRBV3-1/TRBV3-2|-|TRBD1|TRBJ2-1
CASSQGGWDRGDNEQFF
TGTGCCAGCAGCCAGGGGGGATGGGACAGGGGAGACAATGAGCAGTTCTTC
>TRBV27|-|-|TRBJ2-5
CASSYNRETQYF
TGTGCCAGCAGCTATAACAGGGAGACCCAGTACTTC
>TRBV12-3/TRBV12-4|-|TRBD1|TRBJ2-4
CASSRQGGNIQYF
TGTGCCAGCAGTCGACAGGGTGGAAACATTCAGTACTTC
>TRBV28|-|-|TRBJ1-5
CASSGGETPTQPQHF
TGTGCCAGCAGTGGGGGCGAAACCCCCACTCAGCCCCAGCATTTT
>TRBV10-3|-|TRBD2|TRBJ2-5
CAISASTSGGPGAQYF
TGTGCCATCAGTGCCTCCACTAGCGGGGGACCGGGGGCCCAGTACTTC
>TRBV7-2|-|TRBD1|TRBJ1-6
CASSLGQVNNSPLHF
TGTGCCAGCAGCCTTGGACAGGTCAATAATTCACCCCTCCACTTT
>TRBV15|-|-|TRBJ1-2
CATSSSGFHGYTF
TGTGCCACCAGCTCTTCAGGGTTCCATGGCTACACCTTC
>TRBV6-5|once|TRBD1|TRBJ2-3
CASSPRQGAQYF
TGTGCCAGCAGCCCACGACAGGGAGCGCAGTATTTT
>TRBV6-1|-|TRBD1|TRBJ2-3
CASSDGTGRLYTQYF
TGTGCCAGCAGTGACGGGACAGGGAGGTTGTATACGCAGTATTTT
>TRBV9|many|-|TRBJ1-3
CASSVEGSGNTIYF
TGTGCCAGCAGCGTAGAGGGGTCTGGAAACACCATATATTTT
>TRBV7-6|-|-|TRBJ2-5
CASSNGETQYF
TGTGCCAGCAGCAACGGGGAGACCCAGTACTTC
>TRBV7-9|-|-|TRBJ1-5
CASSLEAGSSDQPQHF
TGTGCCAGCAGCTTAGAGGCAGGGTCTTCGGATCAGCCCCAGCATTTT
>TRBV10-3|few|-|TRBJ2-1
CAISDQRNNEQFF
TGTGCCATCAGTGATCAGCGGAACAATGAGCAGTTCTTC
>TRBV6-6|-|-|TRBJ2-7
CASRARIRYEQYF
TGTGCCAGCAGGGCCCGTATCAGATACGAGCAGTACTTC
>TRBV7-9|-|TRBD1|TRBJ2-7
CASSTGGSSYEQYF
TGTGCCAGCAGCACAGGGGGGAGCTCCTACGAGCAGTACTTC
>TRBV7-8|-|TRBD1|TRBJ2-7
CASSTFGQGNPGEQYF
TGTGCCAGCAGCACCTTTGGACAGGGCAACCCCGGCGAGCAGTACTTC
>TRBV15|-|-|TRBJ2-5
CATSRGFVETQYF
TGTGCCACCAGCAGGGGCTTTGTGGAGACCCAGTACTTC
>TRBV29-1|-|-|TRBJ1-2
CSVARERDGYTF
TGCAGCGTTGCCAGGGAAAGGGATGGCTACACCTTC
>TRBV3-1/TRBV3-2|-|-|TRBJ1-2
CASSQGSGLWGYTF
TGTGCCAGCAGCCAAGGGTCAGGCCTATGGGGCTACACCTTC
>TRBV7-8|-|-|TRBJ2-5
CASSLYSRETQYF
TGTGCCAGCAGCTTATACAGCCGGGAGACCCAGTACTTC
>TRBV7-3|-|TRBD2|TRBJ2-3
CASSSRGGLSTDTQYF
TGTGCCAGCAGCTCCCGCGGGGGGCTCTCGACAGATACGCAGTATTTT
>TRBV20-1|-|-|TRBJ2-3
CSGSTIDTQYF
TGCAGTGGGAGCACCATTGATACGCAGTATTTT
>TRBV6-2/TRBV6-3|-|-|TRBJ2-1
CASSPPRGRRAGNNEQFF
TGTGCCAGCAGTCCCCCTCGGGGTCGGAGGGCCGGGAACAATGAGCAGTTCTTC
>TRBV7-9|-|TRBD1|TRBJ2-5
CASSSGQGAPKETQYF
TGTGCCAGCAGCTCGGGACAGGGGGCTCCGAAAGAGACCCAGTACTTC
>TRBV3-1/TRBV3-2|-|-|TRBJ1-1
CASSQRANTEAFF
TGTGCCAGCAGCCAGCGGGCTAACACTGAAGCTTTCTTT
>TRBV21-1|-|-|TRBJ1-3
CASSPKVGGSAGNTIYF
TGTGCCAGCAGCCCTAAGGTGGGGGGTTCTGCTGGAAACACCATATATTTT
>TRBV24-1|-|TRBD1|TRBJ1-6
CATSDVARDRGRNSPLHF
TGTGCCACCAGTGACGTGGCCCGGGACAGGGGACGTAATTCACCCCTCCACTTT
>TRBV4-3|few|TRBD2|TRBJ2-2
CASSQTSGGHTGELFF
TGCGCCAGCAGCCAAACTAGCGGGGGCCACACCGGGGAGCTGTTTTTT
>TRBV29-1|-|-|TRBJ2-2
CISGNTGELFF
TGCATTTCAGGGAACACCGGGGAGCTGTTTTTT
>TRBV3-1/TRBV3-2|-|-|TRBJ1-1
CASSQGPQTAYTEAFF
TGTGCCAGCAGCCAAGGCCCACAGACAGCCTACACTGAAGCTTTCTTT
>TRBV6-5|-|TRBD1|TRBJ1-5
CASGDRDQPQHF
TGTGCCAGCGGGGACAGGGATCAGCCCCAGCATTTT
>TRBV7-8|-|-|TRBJ1-5
CASSFFVGNRPNQPQHF
TGTGCCAGCAGCTTCTTCGTCGGCAACAGGCCCAATCAGCCCCAGCATTTT
>TRBV4-2|-|TRBD2|TRBJ2-3
CASSQDRGGVSDTQYF
TGTGCCAGCAGCCAAGATCGCGGGGGGGTGTCAGATACGCAGTATTTT
>TRBV7-2|-|TRBD1|TRBJ1-3
CASSGRDSLRNTIYF
TGTGCCAGCAGCGGCCGGGACAGCTTGAGGAACACCATATATTTT
>TRBV11-3|once|TRBD1|TRBJ2-1
CASSPGTGDYNEQFF
TGTGCCAGCAGCCCCGGGACAGGGGACTACAATGAGCAGTTCTTC
>TRBV7-6|-|-|TRBJ1-5
CASSPGVAQPQHF
TGTGCCAGCAGCCCCGGGGTGGCTCAGCCCCAGCATTTT
>TRBV27|once|-|TRBJ2-3
CASRRNLDTQYF
TGTGCCAGCAGGCGGAATCTAGATACGCAGTATTTT
>TRBV7-2|-|TRBD2|TRBJ2-2
CASSLGGLAGRDTGELFF
TGTGCCAGCAGCTTAGGTGGACTAGCCGGGAGGGACACCGGGGAGCTGTTTTTT
>TRBV7-8|-|TRBD2|TRBJ2-1
CASLTSGGPRRLYNEQFF
TGTGCCAGCCTGACTAGCGGGGGGCCTCGCCGCCTCTACAATGAGCAGTTCTTC
>TRBV7-2|-|-|TRBJ2-1
CASSLGLRGWNEQFF
TGTGCCAGCAGCTTAGGCCTCCGGGGGTGGAATGAGCAGTTCTTC
>TRBV11-3|-|-|TRBJ2-7
CASSPRSYEQYF
TGTGCCAGCAGCCCCCGGTCCTACGAGCAGTACTTC
>TRBV9|-|TRBD1|TRBJ1-2
CASSSGQGYGYTF
TGTGCCAGCAGCTCGGGACAGGGCTATGGCTACACCTTC
>TRBV7-9|once|-|TRBJ1-4
CASSPGPGFKEKLFF
TGTGCCAGCAGCCCAGGCCCAGGTTTTAAAGAAAAACTGTTTTTT
>TRBV7-2|-|-|TRBJ2-1
CASSMGGDPLAGQFF
TGTGCCAGCAGCATGGGAGGCGACCCCCTCGCAGGGCAGTTCTTC
>TRBV19|-|-|TRBJ2-6
CASSSGRSSSGANVLTF
TGTGCCAGTAGTTCAGGGCGTTCCTCATCTGGGGCCAACGTCCTGACTTTC
>TRBV11-3|-|-|TRBJ2-6
CASSLAGFSGANVLTF
TGTGCCAGCAGCTTAGCAGGGTTCTCTGGGGCCAACGTCCTGACTTTC
>TRBV9|-|-|TRBJ1-5
CASSPTGGQPQHF
TGTGCCAGCAGCCCAACGGGAGGACAGCCCCAGCATTTT
>TRBV12-5|-|-|TRBJ2-5
CASGPRVETQYF
TGTGCTAGTGGACCTCGGGTGGAGACCCAGTACTTC
>TRBV5-4|-|TRBD1|TRBJ2-7
CASSPGTGARSREQYF
TGTGCCAGCAGCCCGGGGACAGGGGCCAGGTCTCGAGAGCAGTACTTC
>TRBV7-3|-|-|TRBJ2-1
CASSLTVLSEQFF
TGTGCCAGCAGCTTAACCGTTTTGAGTGAGCAGTTCTTC
>TRBV29-1|once|-|TRBJ2-5
CSVGRGSGQETQYF
TGCAGCGTTGGGCGGGGATCGGGCCAAGAGACCCAGTACTTC
>TRBV10-3|-|TRBD1|TRBJ2-1
CAITGTGGHEQFF
TGTGCCATCACCGGGACAGGGGGACATGAGCAGTTCTTC